Reported below is one T cell receptor beta chain. Its antigen is undetermined. As for time point: baseline pretreatment blood. Treatment reported: 15 Gy SBRT to primary tumor, nephrectomy 4 weeks later. Radiation-treated patients gave blood at baseline, week 2 and week 4. Clear cell pathology was present in this patient's renal cell carcinoma. The sample is drawn from a study of radiation and T cells in renal cell carcinoma. Study details: Nephrectomy followed 15 Gy stereotactic body radiation by 4 weeks. Study results and caveats: Without pretreatment biopsies, baseline tumor clonotype presence was undetermined.

Using immunoSEQ multiplex PCR, the repertoire was profiled, and TCRdb retains in-frame clones only, with some absent. The sample has about 130,000 clones, 80% to 85% seen once. The receptor was derived from an older woman with renal cell carcinoma. The sequences come from blood, collected from a patient whose treatment included radiotherapy and nephrectomy.

CDR3 region: CASSRTATWGGYTF. Written as DNA, the CDR3 is TGTGCCAGCAGTCGGACAGCTACATGGGGTGGCTACACCTTC. This rearrangement joins TRBV28 to TRBJ1-2, with D maybe TRBD1 (6 bases). The germline V and J ends were trimmed by 5 bases and 7 bases, with 17 bases remaining between them. CDR1 and CDR2 from the germline V gene are MDHEN and SYDVKM. This CDR3 has 14 residues.